The following is a T cell receptor (beta chain) sequence with its context. Its antigen remains undetermined. Per-base qualities were not stored, and no clone one base away is much larger. At diagnosis, tumor, uninvolved tumor-adjacent lung and peripheral blood were collected and then preserved as a mix of FFPE and fresh-frozen material. For TCR repertoire profiling, blood samples were analyzed in the form of peripheral blood mononuclear cells. From the cysteine up to the phenylalanine, the CDR3 has a length of 17 residues. Of all the DNA, just the CDR3 is kept, 51 bases in frame from base 1. V sheds 3 bases and J sheds 2 bases, leaving 19 bases between their ends. CDR1 and CDR2 were assigned from the germline V gene as SNHLY and FYNNEI. This specimen belongs to a study of T cells in localized non-small cell lung cancer (dated by TCRdb to the early 2020s). For the study in its entirety: T cell repertoires of 200 to 250 early-stage NSCLC patients were analyzed, with tumors being compared against uninvolved tumor-adjacent lungs. The cohort comprised under 250 treatment-naïve NSCLC patients with resected, localized lung tumors. A mean age of around 66 years was recorded for the NSCLC patients, of whom around 120 were male and about 100 were female.

The immunoSEQ Assay was used to sequence TCR beta CDR3 regions from DNA. The published analysis was carried out like this. To compute T cell density, TCR beta template counts were normalized to usable DNA, which was estimated by amplifying housekeeping genes. The preseqR package was used to estimate richness by extrapolating to 400,000 templates for PBMC samples and to 120,000 templates for tissue samples. Clonality was taken to be one minus Pielou's evenness. Tissue-enriched TCRs were identified by differential abundance testing using productive amino-acid clonotypes, minimum total count 5 and alpha 0.1. The Jaccard Index and the Morisita Overlap Index were used to quantify repertoire overlap between compartments. GLIPH grouped TCR beta CDR3s together with public tetramer-defined viral CDR3s, and a viral motif had to include at least three viral sequences and also show V-gene enrichment. The table comes from immuneACCESS by way of TCRdb, which keeps in-frame sequences with V and J called. Part of the clones is missing from these tables; in studies checked, under half for an unresolved V gene and the rest for unknown reasons. V and J calls and clone size are given by that table; D and trimming were obtained from the DNA. Here the sample has approximately 31,000 clones; under 95% occur a single time. 0.65% to 0.85% of the sample belongs to the ten largest clones.

Results and caveats for the whole study, not just this receptor: Uninvolved tumor-adjacent lung showed the highest T cell clonality, higher than tumor, which suggests more focused antigenic responses in the uninvolved tumor-adjacent lung. Because the study design was exploratory, TCR variables were selected using unadjusted p-values without false-discovery rate correction. A median of approximately 55 of the top 100 tumor clones were detected in paired uninvolved adjacent lung, and 28 of these tumor clones were also found among the top 100 clones of the paired uninvolved adjacent lung. Higher blood T cell density associated with longer overall survival, while higher adjacent-lung clonality associated with shorter survival. Because multi-region tumor sequencing was not done, intratumor heterogeneity could not be ruled out.

This specimen consisted of peripheral blood, obtained before any cancer treatment. Rearrangement joined TRBV2 to TRBJ2-5, with a weak D call of TRBD1 (6 bases match). The source is a woman aged 35-70 years with stage I lung adenocarcinoma. CDR3 region: CASSDTGPRGWQETQYF. The nucleotides are TGTGCCAGCAGTGATACCGGGCCCAGGGGTTGGCAAGAGACCCAGTACTTC.